This record looks at one T cell receptor beta chain sequence and its context. V lost 0 bases to trimming and J lost 4 bases, with 15 bases between them. The CDR3 spans 16 residues. The germline CDR1 and CDR2 sequences are MNHEY and SVGAGI. The data originate from a study of control samples from healthy donors and cancer patients. The table came from immunoSEQ multiplex PCR; TCRdb's copy has only in-frame clones and leaves some out. Found here are roughly 150,000 clones, 88% of them singletons; the top ten hold over 1.5%. The sequencing sample was made of blood. This sequence was found in a man between 18 and 35 years old in good health. The chain recombines TRBV6-5 with TRBJ2-5, with a possible D match to TRBD2 (6 bases). CDR3 amino acids: CASSYSTGRGIETQYF. For the CDR3, the DNA is TGTGCCAGCAGTTACTCGACGGGGCGGGGAATAGAGACCCAGTACTTC.